These T cell receptor beta chains were read from a single sample in a study of blood T cells in healthy people across ages. TCRdb used MiXCR to reprocess the 5' RACE reads, holding one entry per CDR3 protein. The table records 1.5 million to 2 million distinct CDR3 sequences, 28% of them present only once. Sequenced: blood. Receptors were obtained from a woman between 25 and 40 years old in good health. CDR3s include the opening cysteine and the closing phenylalanine or tryptophan. D genes are given only for firm matches.

D: .
V: TRBV7-9
CDR3: CASSPPKWDTEAFF

D: TRBD2
V: TRBV20-1
CDR3: CSASDPGLAGGPGEQYF

D: .
V: TRBV7-9
CDR3: CANEVGSYNEQFF

D: TRBD2
V: TRBV4-2
CDR3: CASSPPSGGANIQYF

D: .
V: TRBV21-1
CDR3: CASSKDGERDSRTDTQYF

D: .
V: TRBV7-9
CDR3: CASTLTPTPSYNEQYF

D: .
V: TRBV7-9
CDR3: CASSFVWETGEQFF

D: .
V: TRBV20-1
CDR3: CSAYQSPARGTQETQYF

D: .
V: TRBV28
CDR3: CALRGSSYNSPLHF

D: .
V: TRBV25-1
CDR3: CATMDLLYEQYF

D: TRBD1
V: TRBV5-1
CDR3: CASSITGEETQYF

D: TRBD1
V: TRBV6-5
CDR3: CASTRDSNVNSPLHF

D: .
V: TRBV28
CDR3: CASKRGRWGNSPLHF

D: .
V: TRBV20-1
CDR3: CSARDWENAAGEQYF

D: .
V: TRBV12-3/TRBV12-4
CDR3: CASSLGISGTALGGYTF

D: .
V: TRBV6-5
CDR3: CASSYSRVGKTGHKNYGYTF

D: .
V: TRBV6-5
CDR3: CASSYSHREISYNEQFF

D: .
V: TRBV28
CDR3: CASSTQAVQETQYF

D: .
V: TRBV3-1
CDR3: CASSQRGLNYAGEQYF

D: .
V: TRBV7-2
CDR3: CASGRPGNTPPFF

D: .
V: TRBV6-1
CDR3: CARSKPRRYSTDTQYF

D: .
V: TRBV7-9
CDR3: CASERGLNTEAFF

D: .
V: TRBV4-1
CDR3: CASSLEMGRNNYGYTF

D: TRBD2
V: TRBV20-1
CDR3: CSARVAGGPETQYF

D: .
V: TRBV7-9
CDR3: CASSFWRQKSTNEKLFF

D: .
V: TRBV28
CDR3: CASSLQQGQFF

D: .
V: TRBV20-1
CDR3: CSARAGSFNQPQHF

D: .
V: TRBV5-6
CDR3: CASSLKRGGYEQYF

D: .
V: TRBV7-2
CDR3: CASSLVSKTQYF

D: .
V: TRBV3-1
CDR3: CASSPRQVAQPQHF

D: .
V: TRBV7-8
CDR3: CASIGVGFADTQYF

D: .
V: TRBV29-1
CDR3: CSVVPPGTWGTDTQYF

D: TRBD1
V: TRBV24-1
CDR3: CATSFPTGGRETQYF

D: .
V: TRBV29-1
CDR3: CSVGVQAYSYEQYF

D: TRBD2
V: TRBV3-1
CDR3: CASSQDSSSGPSYNEQFF

D: TRBD2
V: TRBV7-2
CDR3: CASSLAAGRNTGELFF

D: TRBD2
V: TRBV10-2
CDR3: CASSDLAGSPKTYEQYF

D: .
V: TRBV7-2
CDR3: CASTLVGVNYGYTF

D: .
V: TRBV28
CDR3: CASSLISNQPQHF

D: TRBD2
V: TRBV6-6
CDR3: CASSSPTSGAWQKQYF

D: TRBD1
V: TRBV6-5
CDR3: CASSYSSRDRGLGYTF